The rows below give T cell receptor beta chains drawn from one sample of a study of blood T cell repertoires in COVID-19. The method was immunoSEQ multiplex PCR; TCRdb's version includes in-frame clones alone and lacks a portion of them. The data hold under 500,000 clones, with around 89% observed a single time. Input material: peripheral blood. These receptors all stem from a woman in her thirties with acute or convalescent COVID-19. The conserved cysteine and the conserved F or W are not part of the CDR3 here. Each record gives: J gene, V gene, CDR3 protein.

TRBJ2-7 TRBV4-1 ASSQSDTVGQVG
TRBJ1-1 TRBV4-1 ASSQTQGKNTEAF
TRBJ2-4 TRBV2 ASRNWTARNIQY
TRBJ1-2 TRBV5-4 ASSLDRDYGYT
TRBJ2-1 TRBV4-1 ASSQDVGDYNEQF
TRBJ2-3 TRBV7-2 ASSFGTSGGATDTQY
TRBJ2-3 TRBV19 ASSPRGAGDTDTQY
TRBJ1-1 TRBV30 AWNLGAGTEAF
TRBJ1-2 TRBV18 ASSSFKDRVYGYT
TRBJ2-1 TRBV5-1 ASTLPTYNEQF
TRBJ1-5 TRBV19 ASSMVRVNQPQH
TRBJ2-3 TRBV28 ASSFLRLAGGDTQY
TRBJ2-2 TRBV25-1 ASSESGTGYTGELF
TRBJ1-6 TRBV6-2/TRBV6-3 ASSYGQGDSPLH
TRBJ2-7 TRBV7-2 ASSYGTDYEQY
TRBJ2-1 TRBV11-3 ASSLGGPDTYYNEQF
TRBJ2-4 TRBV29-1 SVAAGDDIQY
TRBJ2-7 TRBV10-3 AIMGDRSEQY
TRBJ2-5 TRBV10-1 ASRRRLTETQY
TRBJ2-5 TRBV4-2 ASSQSGGQETQY
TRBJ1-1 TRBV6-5 ASRVAGNTEAF
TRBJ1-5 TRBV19 ASTQGTSNQPQH
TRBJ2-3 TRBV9 ASSVEGGGATDTQY
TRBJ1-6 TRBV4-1 ASSPRTGWGSPLH
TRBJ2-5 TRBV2 ASRLDRVQETQY
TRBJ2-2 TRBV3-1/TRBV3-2 ASSQESSVTGELF
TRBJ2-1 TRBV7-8 ASSSPLETGPYNEQF
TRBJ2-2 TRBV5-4 ASSFPPGGTGELF
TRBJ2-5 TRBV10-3 AISESGASLETQY
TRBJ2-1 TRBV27 ASSSAGMDNEQF
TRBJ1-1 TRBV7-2 ASSLVRGRGNTEAF
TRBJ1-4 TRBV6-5 ASSGSGEREKLF
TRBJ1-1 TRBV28 ASSYYRDRGGTEAF
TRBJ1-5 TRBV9 ASSVGSGVGNQPQH
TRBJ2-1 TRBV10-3 AISEDRGLAGINEQF
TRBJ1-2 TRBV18 ASSPGQSFYGYT
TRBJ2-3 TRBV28 ASSFARGPDTQY
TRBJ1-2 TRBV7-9 ASSLGRGDYGYT
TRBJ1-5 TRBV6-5 ASSTTGANNQPQH
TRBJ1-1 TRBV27 ASSLRGGEAF
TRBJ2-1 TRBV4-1 ASSEDRGLEQF
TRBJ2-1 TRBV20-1 SASTGGTFLRNEQF